This T cell receptor (beta chain) derives from a study of control samples from healthy donors and cancer patients. Concerning this clone itself: The junction differs from germline at one of its ends, possibly a read error. The sample contains more than one DNA sequence encoding this CDR3.

The assay was immunoSEQ multiplex PCR, and TCRdb's table has in-frame clones only and misses some. The sample holds about 85,000 clones, roughly nine tenths seen once. This CDR3 is built from 16 residues. Germline loops: CDR1 MGHDK, CDR2 SYGVNS. The receptor comes from a woman aged 55-69 years in good health. Sequenced material: blood. The rearrangement joins TRBV25-1 to TRBJ2-6; 7 nucleotides agree with TRBD1. The CDR3 DNA sequence: TGTGCCAGCAGTGGACAGGGCGACTCTGGGGCCAACGTCCTGACTTTT. It is translated as CASSGQGDSGANVLTF.